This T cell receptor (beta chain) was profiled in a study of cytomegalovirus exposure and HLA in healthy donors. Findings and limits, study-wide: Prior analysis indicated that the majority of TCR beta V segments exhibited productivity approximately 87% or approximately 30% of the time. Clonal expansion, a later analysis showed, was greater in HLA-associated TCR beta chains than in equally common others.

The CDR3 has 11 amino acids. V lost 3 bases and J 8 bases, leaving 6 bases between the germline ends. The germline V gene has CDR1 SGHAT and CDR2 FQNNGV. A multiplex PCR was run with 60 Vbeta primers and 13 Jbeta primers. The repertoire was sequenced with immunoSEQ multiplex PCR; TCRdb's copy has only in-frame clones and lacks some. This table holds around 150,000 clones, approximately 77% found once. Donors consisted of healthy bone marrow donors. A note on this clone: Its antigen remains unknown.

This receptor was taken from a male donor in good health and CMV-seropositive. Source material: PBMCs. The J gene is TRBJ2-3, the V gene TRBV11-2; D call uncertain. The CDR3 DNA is TGTGCCAGCAGCTTCGGCGGTACGCAGTATTTT. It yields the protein CASSFGGTQYF.